This T cell receptor beta chain was sequenced in a study of blood T cell repertoires in COVID-19. Using immunoSEQ multiplex PCR, the repertoire was profiled, and TCRdb retains in-frame clones only, with some absent. Of about 100,000 clones detected, approximately 90% appear once; the ten largest clones hold roughly 0.99%. The CDR3 consists of 14 residues. After removal of 4 bases from V and 1 base from J, the junction contained 5 bases not matched to a gene. Germline V CDR1 and CDR2: SGHRS, YFSETQ. Sequencing input: peripheral blood. The chain links TRBV5-1 to TRBJ2-7; the match to TRBD1 covers 7 bases. This receptor was obtained from a man aged 55-75 years with acute or convalescent COVID-19. The DNA for the CDR3 is TGCGCCAGCAGCCTCGGGACAGCATCCTACGAGCAGTACTTC. Protein product: CASSLGTASYEQYF. The variable domain in full, with the rest retrieved from reference TRBV5-1 and TRBJ2-7, is KAGVTQTPRYLIKTRGQQVTLSCSPISGHRSVSWYQQTPGQGLQFLFEYFSETQRNKGNFPGRFSGRQFSNSRSEMNVSTLELGDSALYLCASSLGTASYEQYFGPGTRLTVT.